This paragraph reports one TCR beta chain. Its antigen is unidentified. This specimen belongs to a study of cytomegalovirus exposure and HLA in healthy donors. Study in general: There were approximately 400 genotyped donors. Of these, 75% to 85% fell in the genetic ancestry cluster associated with self-reported Caucasian donors.

The PCR made use of 60 Vbeta and 13 Jbeta primers. TCRdb's table, derived via immunoSEQ multiplex PCR, lists solely in-frame clones and lacks some. The profile shows around 210,000 clones, 80% to 90% of them singletons. Study outcomes and limitations: The productive fraction for most TCR beta V segments was about 87% or about 30% in an earlier analysis.

V lost 0 bases to trimming and J lost 8 bases; unmatched junction nucleotides: 8. CDR1 and CDR2 from the germline V gene are LGHNA and YNFKEQ. This CDR3 has 16 amino acids. Donors had nominal health at sampling but likely had unrecorded immune exposures. The J gene is TRBJ1-4, the V gene TRBV4-2; 8 positions agree with TRBD1. The clonotype was recovered from a girl aged 2 to 10 in good health and CMV-seronegative. Sequencing was done on a sample of PBMCs. The CDR3 DNA is TGTGCCAGCAGCCAAGATTTCCCAGGGGGCGCCGAAAAACTGTTTTTT. Translating gives CASSQDFPGGAEKLFF.